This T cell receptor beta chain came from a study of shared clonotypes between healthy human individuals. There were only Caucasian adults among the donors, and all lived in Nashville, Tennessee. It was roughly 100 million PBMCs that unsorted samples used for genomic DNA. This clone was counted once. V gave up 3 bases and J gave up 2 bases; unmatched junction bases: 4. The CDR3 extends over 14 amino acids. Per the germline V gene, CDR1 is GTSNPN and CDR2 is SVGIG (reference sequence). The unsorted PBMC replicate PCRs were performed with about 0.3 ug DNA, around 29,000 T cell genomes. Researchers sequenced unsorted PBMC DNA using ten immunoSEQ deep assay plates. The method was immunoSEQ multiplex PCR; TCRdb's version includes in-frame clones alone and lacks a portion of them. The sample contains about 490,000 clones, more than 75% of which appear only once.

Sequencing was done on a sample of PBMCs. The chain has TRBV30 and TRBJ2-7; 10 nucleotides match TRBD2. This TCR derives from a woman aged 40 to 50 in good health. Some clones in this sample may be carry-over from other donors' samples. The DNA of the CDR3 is TGTGCCTGGAGCGGGACTAGCGACGCCTACGAGCAGTACTTC. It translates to CAWSGTSDAYEQYF.